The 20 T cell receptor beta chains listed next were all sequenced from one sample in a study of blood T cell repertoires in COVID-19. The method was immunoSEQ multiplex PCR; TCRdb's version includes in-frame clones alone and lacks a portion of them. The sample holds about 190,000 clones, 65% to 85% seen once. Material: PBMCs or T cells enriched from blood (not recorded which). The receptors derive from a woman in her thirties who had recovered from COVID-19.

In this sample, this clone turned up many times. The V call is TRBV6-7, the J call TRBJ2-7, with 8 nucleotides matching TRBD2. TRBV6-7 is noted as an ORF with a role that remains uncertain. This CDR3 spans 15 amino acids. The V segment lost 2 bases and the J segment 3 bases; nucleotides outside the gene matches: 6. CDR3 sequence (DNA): TGTGCCAGCAGTTACCCGACGCGGGAGGTCTACGAGCAGTACTTC. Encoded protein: CASSYPTREVYEQYF.

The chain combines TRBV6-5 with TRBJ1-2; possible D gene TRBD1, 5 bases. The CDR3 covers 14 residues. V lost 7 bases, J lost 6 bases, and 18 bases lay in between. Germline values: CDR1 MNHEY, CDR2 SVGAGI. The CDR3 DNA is TGTGCCAGCACCAGGGCGGAGACACTCGATGGCTACACCTTC. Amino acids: CASTRAETLDGYTF.

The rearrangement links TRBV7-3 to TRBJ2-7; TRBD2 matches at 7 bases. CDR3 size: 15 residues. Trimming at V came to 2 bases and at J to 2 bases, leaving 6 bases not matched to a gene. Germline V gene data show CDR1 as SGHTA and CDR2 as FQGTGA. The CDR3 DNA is TGTGCCAGCAGCTTAGGAGCGGGACCCACCTACGAGCAGTACTTC. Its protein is CASSLGAGPTYEQYF.

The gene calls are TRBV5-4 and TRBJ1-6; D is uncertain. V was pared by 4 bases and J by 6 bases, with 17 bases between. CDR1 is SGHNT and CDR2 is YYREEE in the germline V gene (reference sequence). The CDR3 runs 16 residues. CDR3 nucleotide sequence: TGTGCCAGCAGCAGGGAGGGCAGTACCCTTAATTCACCCCTCCACTTT. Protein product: CASSREGSTLNSPLHF.

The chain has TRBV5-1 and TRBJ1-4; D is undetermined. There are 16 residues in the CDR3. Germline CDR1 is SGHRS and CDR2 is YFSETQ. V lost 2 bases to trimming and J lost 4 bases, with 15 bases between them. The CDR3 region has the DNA TGCGCCAGCAGCTTAAACCCGGCGGGCCTTAATGAAAAACTGTTTTTT. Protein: CASSLNPAGLNEKLFF. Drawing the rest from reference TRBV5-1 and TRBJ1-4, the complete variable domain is KAGVTQTPRYLIKTRGQQVTLSCSPISGHRSVSWYQQTPGQGLQFLFEYFSETQRNKGNFPGRFSGRQFSNSRSEMNVSTLELGDSALYLCASSLNPAGLNEKLFFGSGTQLSVL.

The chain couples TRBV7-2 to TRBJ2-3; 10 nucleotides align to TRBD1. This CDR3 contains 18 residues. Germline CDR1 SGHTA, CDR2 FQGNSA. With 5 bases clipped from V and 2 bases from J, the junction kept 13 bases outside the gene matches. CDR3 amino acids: CASSPRGQGSFYTDTQYF. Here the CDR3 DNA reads TGTGCCAGCAGCCCCAGGGGACAGGGGTCATTTTACACAGATACGCAGTATTTT.

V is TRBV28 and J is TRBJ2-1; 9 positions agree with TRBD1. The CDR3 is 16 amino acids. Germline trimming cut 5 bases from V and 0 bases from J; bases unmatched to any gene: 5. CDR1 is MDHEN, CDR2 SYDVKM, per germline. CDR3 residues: CASSLGQGSSYNEQFF. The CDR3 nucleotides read TGTGCCAGCAGTCTCGGACAGGGGAGCTCCTACAATGAGCAGTTCTTC.

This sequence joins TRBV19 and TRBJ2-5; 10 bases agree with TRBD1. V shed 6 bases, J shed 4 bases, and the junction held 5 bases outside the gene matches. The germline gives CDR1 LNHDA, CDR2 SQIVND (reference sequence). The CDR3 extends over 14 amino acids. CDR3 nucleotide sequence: TGTGCCAGTAGCCCCCGGGACAGGGGAGAGACCCAGTACTTC. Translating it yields CASSPRDRGETQYF.

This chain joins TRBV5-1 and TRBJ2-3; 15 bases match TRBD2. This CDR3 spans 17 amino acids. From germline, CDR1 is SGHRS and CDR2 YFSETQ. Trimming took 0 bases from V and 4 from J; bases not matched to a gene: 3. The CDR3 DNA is TGCGCCAGCAGCTTGGCGGGACTAGCGGGAGGTGCAGATACGCAGTATTTT. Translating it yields CASSLAGLAGGADTQYF.

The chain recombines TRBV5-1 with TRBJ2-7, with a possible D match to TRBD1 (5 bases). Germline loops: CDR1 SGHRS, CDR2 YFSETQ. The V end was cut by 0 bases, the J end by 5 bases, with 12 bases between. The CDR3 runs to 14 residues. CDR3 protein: CASSLAGYYDEQYV. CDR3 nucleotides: TGCGCCAGCAGCTTGGCAGGGTACTATGACGAGCAGTACGTC.

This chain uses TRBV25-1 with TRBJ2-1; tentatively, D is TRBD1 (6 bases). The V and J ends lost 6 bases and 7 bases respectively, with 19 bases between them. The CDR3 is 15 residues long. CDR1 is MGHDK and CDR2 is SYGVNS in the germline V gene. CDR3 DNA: TGTGCCAGCAGCCTAACGGGACACCCGGGGAATGAGCAGTTCTTC. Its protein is CASSLTGHPGNEQFF.

The CDR3 spells CASSETSGVQFF. CDR3 bases: TGTGCCAGCTCAGAGACTAGCGGGGTTCAGTTCTTC. The rearrangement links TRBV18 to TRBJ2-1, with 11 bases fitting TRBD2. The CDR3 consists of 12 residues. Germline V gives CDR1 KGHSH, CDR2 LQKENI. Trimming took 5 bases from V and 13 from J; bases not matched to a gene: 4.

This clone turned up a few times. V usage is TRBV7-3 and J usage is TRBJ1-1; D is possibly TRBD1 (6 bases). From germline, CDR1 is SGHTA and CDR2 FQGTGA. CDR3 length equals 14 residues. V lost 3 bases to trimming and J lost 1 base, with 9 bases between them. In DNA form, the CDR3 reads TGTGCCAGCAGCTTTCAACAGGGGAACACTGAAGCTTTCTTT. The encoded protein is CASSFQQGNTEAFF.

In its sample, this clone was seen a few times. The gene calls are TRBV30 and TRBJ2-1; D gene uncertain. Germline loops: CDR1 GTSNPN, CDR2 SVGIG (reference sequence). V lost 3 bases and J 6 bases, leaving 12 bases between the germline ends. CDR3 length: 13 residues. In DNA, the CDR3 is TGTGCCTGGAGAGGAGTGGTTTCCAATGAGCAGTTCTTC. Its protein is CAWRGVVSNEQFF. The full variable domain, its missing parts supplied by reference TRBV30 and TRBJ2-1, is SQTIHQWPATLVQPVGSPLSLECTVEGTSNPNLYWYRQAAGRGLQLLFYSVGIGQISSEVPQNLSASRPQDRQFILSSKKLLLSDSGFYLCAWRGVVSNEQFFGPGTRLTVL.

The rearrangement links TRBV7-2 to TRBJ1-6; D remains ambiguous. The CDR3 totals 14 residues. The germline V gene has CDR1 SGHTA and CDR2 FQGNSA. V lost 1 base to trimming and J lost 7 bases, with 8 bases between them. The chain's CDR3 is CASSLVASNSPLHF. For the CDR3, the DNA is TGTGCCAGCAGCTTAGTAGCCTCGAATTCACCCCTCCACTTT.

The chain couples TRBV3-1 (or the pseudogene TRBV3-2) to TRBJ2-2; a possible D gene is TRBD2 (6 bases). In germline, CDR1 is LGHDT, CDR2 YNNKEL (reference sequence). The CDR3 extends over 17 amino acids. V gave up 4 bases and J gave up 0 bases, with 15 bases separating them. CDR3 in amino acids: CASSPLGSGANTGELFF. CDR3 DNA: TGTGCCAGCAGCCCTTTGGGTAGCGGCGCGAACACCGGGGAGCTGTTTTTT.

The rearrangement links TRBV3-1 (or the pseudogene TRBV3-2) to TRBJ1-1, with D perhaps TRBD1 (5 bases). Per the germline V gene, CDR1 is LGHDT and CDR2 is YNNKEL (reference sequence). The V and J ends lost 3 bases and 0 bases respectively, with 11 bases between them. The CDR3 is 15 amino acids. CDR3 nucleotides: TGTGCCAGCAGCCAGGTGAAACAGGTGAACACTGAAGCTTTCTTT. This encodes CASSQVKQVNTEAFF.

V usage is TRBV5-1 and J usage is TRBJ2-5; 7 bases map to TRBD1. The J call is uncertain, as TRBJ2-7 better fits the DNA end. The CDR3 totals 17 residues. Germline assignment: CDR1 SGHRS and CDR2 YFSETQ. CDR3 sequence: CASSPARDSPFFYEQYF. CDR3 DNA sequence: TGCGCCAGCAGCCCGGCCCGGGACAGTCCCTTCTTCTACGAGCAGTACTTC.

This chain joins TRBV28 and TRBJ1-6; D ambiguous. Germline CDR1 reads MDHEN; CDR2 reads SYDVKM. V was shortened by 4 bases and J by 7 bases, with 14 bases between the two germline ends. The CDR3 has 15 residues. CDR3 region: CASSSPRVRNSPLHF. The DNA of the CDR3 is TGTGCCAGCAGTTCCCCCCGGGTCCGAAATTCACCCCTCCACTTT.

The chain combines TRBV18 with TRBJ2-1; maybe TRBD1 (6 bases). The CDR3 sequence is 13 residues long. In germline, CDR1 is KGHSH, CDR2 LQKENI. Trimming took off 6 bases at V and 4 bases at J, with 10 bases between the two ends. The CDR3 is CASSWTVYNEQFF. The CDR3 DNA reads TGTGCCAGCTCCTGGACAGTTTACAATGAGCAGTTCTTC.